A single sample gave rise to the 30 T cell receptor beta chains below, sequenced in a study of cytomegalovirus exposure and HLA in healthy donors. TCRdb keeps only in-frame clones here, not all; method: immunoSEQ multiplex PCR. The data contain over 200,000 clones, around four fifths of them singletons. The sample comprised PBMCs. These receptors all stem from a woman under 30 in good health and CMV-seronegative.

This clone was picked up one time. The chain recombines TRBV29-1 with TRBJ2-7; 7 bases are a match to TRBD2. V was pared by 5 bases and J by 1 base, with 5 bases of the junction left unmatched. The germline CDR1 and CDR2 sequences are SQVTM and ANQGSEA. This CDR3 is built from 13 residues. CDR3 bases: TGCAGCGTTATGCCCGGGGGGTCCTACGAGCAGTACTTC. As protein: CSVMPGGSYEQYF.

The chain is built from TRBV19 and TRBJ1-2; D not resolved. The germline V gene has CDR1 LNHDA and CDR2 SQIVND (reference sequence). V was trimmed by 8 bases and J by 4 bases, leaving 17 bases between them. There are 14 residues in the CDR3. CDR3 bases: TGTGCCAGTTCTAAGGGTTGGGGAGGCTATGGCTACACCTTC. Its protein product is CASSKGWGGYGYTF.

The CDR3 DNA follows: TGCGCCAGCAGCCAAGAGACTAGAGATGAGCAGTTCTTC. Its protein is CASSQETRDEQFF. This chain connects TRBV4-1 to TRBJ2-1, with D perhaps matching TRBD2 (6 bases). The length of the CDR3 is 13 residues. Germline-derived CDR1 and CDR2 are MGHRA and YSYEKL. V lost 0 bases to trimming and J lost 8 bases, with 8 bases between them.

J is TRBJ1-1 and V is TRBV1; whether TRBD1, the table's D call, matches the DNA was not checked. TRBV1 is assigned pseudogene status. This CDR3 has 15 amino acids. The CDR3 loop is CTSSPTTGENTEAFF. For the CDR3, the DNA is TGCACCAGCAGCCCGACGACAGGGGAGAACACTGAAGCTTTCTTT.

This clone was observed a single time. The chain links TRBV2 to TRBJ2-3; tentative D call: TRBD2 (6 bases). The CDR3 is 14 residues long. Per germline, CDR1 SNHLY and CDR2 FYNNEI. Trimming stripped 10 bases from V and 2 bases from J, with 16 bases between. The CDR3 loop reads CANAGGTYTDTQYF. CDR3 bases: TGTGCCAACGCCGGAGGGACTTACACAGATACGCAGTATTTT.

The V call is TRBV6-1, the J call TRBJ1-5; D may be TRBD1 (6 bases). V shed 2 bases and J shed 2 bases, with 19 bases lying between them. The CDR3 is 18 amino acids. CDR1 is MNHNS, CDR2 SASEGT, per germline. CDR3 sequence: CASSENSAGGAGNQPQHF. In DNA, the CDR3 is TGTGCCAGCAGTGAAAACTCTGCTGGGGGGGCCGGCAATCAGCCCCAGCATTTT.

As DNA, the CDR3 is TGTGCCAGCAGTCCTACAGGGGTTCCCCAAGAGACCCAGTACTTC. Translating it yields CASSPTGVPQETQYF. V usage is TRBV6-6 and J usage is TRBJ2-5; 7 bases align to TRBD1. The V gene end was trimmed by 5 bases and the J gene end by 1 base; junction bases not matched to a gene: 7. The germline V gene encodes CDR1 MNHNY and CDR2 SVGAGI (reference sequence). CDR3 length equals 15 residues.

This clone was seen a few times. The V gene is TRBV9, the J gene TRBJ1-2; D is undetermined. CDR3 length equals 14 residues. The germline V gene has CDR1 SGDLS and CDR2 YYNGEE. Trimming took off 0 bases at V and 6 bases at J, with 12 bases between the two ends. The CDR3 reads CASSVGVLANGYTF. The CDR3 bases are TGTGCCAGCAGCGTAGGGGTCTTGGCGAATGGCTACACCTTC.

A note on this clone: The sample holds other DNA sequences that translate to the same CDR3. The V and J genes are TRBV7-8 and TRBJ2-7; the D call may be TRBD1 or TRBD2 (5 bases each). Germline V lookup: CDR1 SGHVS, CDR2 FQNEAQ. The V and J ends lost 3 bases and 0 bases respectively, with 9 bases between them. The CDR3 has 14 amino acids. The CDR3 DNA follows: TGTGCCAGCAGCTTGGGACGGAGCTCCTACGAGCAGTACTTC. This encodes CASSLGRSSYEQYF.

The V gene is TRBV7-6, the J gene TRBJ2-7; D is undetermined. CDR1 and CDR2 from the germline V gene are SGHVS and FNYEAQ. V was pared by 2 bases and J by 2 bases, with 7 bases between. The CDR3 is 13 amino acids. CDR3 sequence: CASSLSQAYEQYF. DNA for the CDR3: TGTGCCAGCAGCTTAAGCCAGGCCTACGAGCAGTACTTC.

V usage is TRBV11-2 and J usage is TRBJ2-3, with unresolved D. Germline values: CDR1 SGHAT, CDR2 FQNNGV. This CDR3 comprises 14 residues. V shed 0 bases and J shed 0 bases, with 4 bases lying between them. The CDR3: CASSLDPSTDTQYF. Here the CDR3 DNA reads TGTGCCAGCAGCTTAGATCCTAGCACAGATACGCAGTATTTT.

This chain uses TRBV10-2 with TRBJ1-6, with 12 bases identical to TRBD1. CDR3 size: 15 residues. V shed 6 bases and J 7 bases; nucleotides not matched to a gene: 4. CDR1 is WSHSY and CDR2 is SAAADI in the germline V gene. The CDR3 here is CASSPGTGGNSPLHF. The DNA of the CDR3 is TGCGCCAGCAGCCCAGGGACAGGGGGCAATTCACCCCTCCACTTT.

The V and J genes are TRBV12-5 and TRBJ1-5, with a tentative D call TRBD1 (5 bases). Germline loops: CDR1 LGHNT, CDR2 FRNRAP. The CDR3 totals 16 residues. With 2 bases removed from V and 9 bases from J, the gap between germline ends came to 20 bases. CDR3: CASGLKPYVGVPPQHF. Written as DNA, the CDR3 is TGTGCTAGTGGTTTGAAACCGTACGTAGGGGTTCCGCCCCAGCATTTT.

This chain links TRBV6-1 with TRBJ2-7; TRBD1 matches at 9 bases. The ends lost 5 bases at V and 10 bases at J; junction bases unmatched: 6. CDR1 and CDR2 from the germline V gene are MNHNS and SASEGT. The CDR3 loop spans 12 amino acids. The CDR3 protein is CASSLDRGLQYF. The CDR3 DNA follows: TGTGCCAGCAGTCTGGACAGGGGTCTCCAGTACTTC.

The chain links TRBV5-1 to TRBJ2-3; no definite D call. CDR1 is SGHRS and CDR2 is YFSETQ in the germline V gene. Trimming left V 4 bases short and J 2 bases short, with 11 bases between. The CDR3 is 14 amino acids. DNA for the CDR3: TGCGCCAGCAGCGATTTCGCCTCCACAGATACGCAGTATTTT. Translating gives CASSDFASTDTQYF.

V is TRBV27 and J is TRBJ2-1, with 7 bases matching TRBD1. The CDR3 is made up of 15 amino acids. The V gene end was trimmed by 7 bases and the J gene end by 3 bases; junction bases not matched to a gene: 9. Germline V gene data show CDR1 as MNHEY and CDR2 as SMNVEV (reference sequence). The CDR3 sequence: CASTTGTAIYNEQFF. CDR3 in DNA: TGTGCCAGCACTACCGGGACAGCAATCTACAATGAGCAGTTCTTC.

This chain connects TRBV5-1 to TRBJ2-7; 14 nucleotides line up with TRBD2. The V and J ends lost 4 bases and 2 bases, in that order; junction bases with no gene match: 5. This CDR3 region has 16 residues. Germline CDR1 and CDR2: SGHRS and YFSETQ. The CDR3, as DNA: TGCGCCAGCAGCCCGGGACTAGCGGGAGTAGCCTACGAGCAGTACTTC. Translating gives CASSPGLAGVAYEQYF.

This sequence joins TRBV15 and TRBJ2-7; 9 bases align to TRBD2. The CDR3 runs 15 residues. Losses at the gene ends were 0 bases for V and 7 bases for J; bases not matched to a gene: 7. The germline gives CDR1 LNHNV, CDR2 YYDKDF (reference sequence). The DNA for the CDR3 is TGTGCCACCAGCAGAGAGCTAGCGGGACCGTATGAGCAGTACTTC. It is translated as CATSRELAGPYEQYF.

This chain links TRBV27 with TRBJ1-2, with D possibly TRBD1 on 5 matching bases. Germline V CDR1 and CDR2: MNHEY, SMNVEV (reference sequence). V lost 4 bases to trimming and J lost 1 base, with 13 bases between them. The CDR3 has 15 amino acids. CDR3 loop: CASSSRGADNYGYTF. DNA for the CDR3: TGTGCCAGCAGTTCTAGAGGGGCAGATAACTATGGCTACACCTTC.

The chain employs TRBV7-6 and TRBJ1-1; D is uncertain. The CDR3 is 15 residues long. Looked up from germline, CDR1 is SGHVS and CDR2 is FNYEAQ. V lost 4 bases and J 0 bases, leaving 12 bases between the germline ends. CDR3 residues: CASSSPGSMNTEAFF. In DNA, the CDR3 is TGTGCCAGCAGCTCCCCCGGCAGTATGAACACTGAAGCTTTCTTT. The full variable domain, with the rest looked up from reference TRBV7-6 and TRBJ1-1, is GAGVSQSPRYKVTKRGQDVALRCDPISGHVSLYWYRQALGQGPEFLTYFNYEAQQDKSGLPNDRFSAERPEGSISTLTIQRTEQRDSAMYRCASSSPGSMNTEAFFGQGTRLTVV.

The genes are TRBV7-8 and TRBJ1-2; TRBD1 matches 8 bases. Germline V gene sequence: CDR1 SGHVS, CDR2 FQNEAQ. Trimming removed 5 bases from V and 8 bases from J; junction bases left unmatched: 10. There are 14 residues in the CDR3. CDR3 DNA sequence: TGTGCCAGCAGCGAAGACAGGGGCAAAGGCGGCTACACCTTC. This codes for CASSEDRGKGGYTF.

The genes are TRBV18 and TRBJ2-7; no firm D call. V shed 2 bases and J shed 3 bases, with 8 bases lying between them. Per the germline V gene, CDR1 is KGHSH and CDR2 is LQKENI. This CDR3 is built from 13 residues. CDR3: CASSPFAVYEQYF. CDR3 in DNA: TGTGCCAGCTCACCATTTGCTGTCTACGAGCAGTACTTC.

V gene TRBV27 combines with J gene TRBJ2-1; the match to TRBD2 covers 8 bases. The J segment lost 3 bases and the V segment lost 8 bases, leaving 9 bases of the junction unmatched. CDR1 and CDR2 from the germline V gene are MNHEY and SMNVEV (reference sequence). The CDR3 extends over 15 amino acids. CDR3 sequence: CASRRLAGNYNEQFF. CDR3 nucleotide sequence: TGTGCCAGCCGCAGATTAGCGGGAAACTACAATGAGCAGTTCTTC.

As DNA, the CDR3 is TGTGCCAGCAGTCCAACCCCAATCCTTGCTAGCGGGGGGACAGATACGCAGTATTTT. This encodes CASSPTPILASGGTDTQYF. The rearrangement uses TRBV27 and TRBJ2-3, with 11 bases lining up with TRBD2. Germline V gives CDR1 MNHEY, CDR2 SMNVEV (reference sequence). Germline trimming cut 5 bases from V and 3 bases from J; bases unmatched to any gene: 16. The CDR3 has 19 residues.

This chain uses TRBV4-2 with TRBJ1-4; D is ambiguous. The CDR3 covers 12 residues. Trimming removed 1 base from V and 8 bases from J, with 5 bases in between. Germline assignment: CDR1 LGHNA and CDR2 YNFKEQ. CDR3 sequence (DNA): TGTGCCAGCAGCCAAGTAGCGGAAAAACTGTTTTTT. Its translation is CASSQVAEKLFF.

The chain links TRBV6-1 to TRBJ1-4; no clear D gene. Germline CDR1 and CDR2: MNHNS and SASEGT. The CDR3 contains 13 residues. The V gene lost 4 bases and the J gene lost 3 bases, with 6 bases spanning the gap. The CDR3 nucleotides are TGTGCCAGCAGTGGAGTGGCTAATGAAAAACTGTTTTTT. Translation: CASSGVANEKLFF.

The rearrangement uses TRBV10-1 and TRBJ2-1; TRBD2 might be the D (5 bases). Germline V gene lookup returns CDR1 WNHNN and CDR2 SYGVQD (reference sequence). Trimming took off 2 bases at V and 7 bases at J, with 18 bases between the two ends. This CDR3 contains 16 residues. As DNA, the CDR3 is TGCGCCAGCAGTGAGGGACTCGCACCTCCCATAAATGAGCAGTTCTTC. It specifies CASSEGLAPPINEQFF.

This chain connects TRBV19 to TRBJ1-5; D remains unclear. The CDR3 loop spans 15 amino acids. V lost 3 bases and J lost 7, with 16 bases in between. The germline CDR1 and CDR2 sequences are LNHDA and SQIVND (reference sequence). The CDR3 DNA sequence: TGTGCCAGTAGTATGGGCAGGCCGCGTGGGCAGCCCCAGCATTTT. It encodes CASSMGRPRGQPQHF.

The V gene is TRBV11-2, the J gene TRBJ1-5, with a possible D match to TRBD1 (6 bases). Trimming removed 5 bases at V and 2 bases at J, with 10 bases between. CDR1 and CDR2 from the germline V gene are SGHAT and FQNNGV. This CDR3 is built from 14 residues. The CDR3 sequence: CASSVQGRNQPQHF. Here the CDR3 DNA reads TGTGCCAGCAGCGTACAGGGCCGCAATCAGCCCCAGCATTTT.

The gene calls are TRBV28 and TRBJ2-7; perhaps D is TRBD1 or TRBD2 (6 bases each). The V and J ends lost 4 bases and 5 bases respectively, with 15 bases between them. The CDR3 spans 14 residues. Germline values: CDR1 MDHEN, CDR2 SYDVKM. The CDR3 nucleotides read TGTGCCAGCAGTTCGGTACAGGGAGGCCACGAGCAGTACTTC. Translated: CASSSVQGGHEQYF. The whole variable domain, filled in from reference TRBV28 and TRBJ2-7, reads DVKVTQSSRYLVKRTGEKVFLECVQDMDHENMFWYRQDPGLGLRLIYFSYDVKMKEKGDIPEGYSVSREKKERFSLILESASTNQTSMYLCASSSVQGGHEQYFGPGTRLTVT.